This paragraph reports one TCR beta chain. This clonotype has ten or more counts. This clone's antigen is unknown. Nothing much larger sits one base from this clone, and base qualities are not available. The patients picked for sequencing were ones in whom flow cytometry had shown an expansion of CD8+CD57+ cells. All patients had severe acquired aplastic anemia diagnosed by International Study of Aplastic Anemia and Agranulocytosis and Camitta criteria. At the time blood was sampled, none of the patients had received any therapy. In the study, sorted CD4+ and CD8+ blood T cells from patients with severe aplastic anemia and from healthy subjects underwent deep sequencing of TCR repertoires. In the USA, patient enrollment took place under clinicaltrials.gov protocols 00001620, 01623167, 00001397, 00071045, 00081523 and 00961064. Ficoll-Paque density gradient centrifugation was used to isolate peripheral blood mononuclear cells. CD4+ and CD8+ T cells were sorted by FACS or magnetic beads before DNA extraction.

TCR beta VDJ combination and CDR3 sequence profiling used genomic DNA as the template. An Illumina HiSeq 2000 was the platform used for TCR repertoire sequencing. The authors' pipeline ran thus. TRBV/TRBJ rearrangement plots, CDR3 size and DJ length profiles, and Simpson's diversity index were used to assess repertoires. Whichever DNA sequence was most abundant in the deep sequencing data was defined as the immunodominant clone. CDR3 amino acid sequences were checked for sharing between subjects and were compared against published repertoires and the VDJdb database. TCRdb reanalyzed the raw reads on its own, using fastp at Q25 for trimming and MiXCR for clone calling, and kept in-frame beta chains. All rows with the same CDR3 protein become a single entry with the most common DNA and genes. These V and J calls are TCRdb output, not the study's own analysis. The sample has about 150,000 distinct CDR3 sequences on record, over 40% of them singletons. The leading ten clones occupy 2.5% to 4% of the sample.

This entry is derived from a study of CD8+CD57+ T cells in acquired aplastic anemia (dated by TCRdb to between 2017 and 2018). The study in broad terms: A mean of approximately 3 ug of DNA, ranging from roughly 0.17 to 30 ug, was extracted from sorted CD4+ and CD8+ cells. CD8+CD57+ expansion was defined as a frequency above the mean frequency observed in healthy subjects. Overall study results and their limits: No significant difference in CD8+ Simpson's diversity was found between patients and healthy controls (P=0.060). About 29 CD8+ CDR3 sequences were found to be shared between patients and controls, but these sequences appeared to be highly expressed in patients and within the immunodominant clones of the patients.

V has 7 bases trimmed and J has 7 bases trimmed; junction bases matching no gene number 10. The germline V gene supplies CDR1 SNHLY and CDR2 FYNNEI. The CDR3 sequence holds 14 residues, the cysteine and phenylalanine included. Kept here is only the CDR3 DNA, which spans 42 bases and is read in frame from base 1. This chain joins TRBV2 to TRBJ2-1; 7 of the junction bases match TRBD1. Sequenced sample: sorted CD4+, CD8+, or CD8+CD57+ T cells (not recorded which) from PBMCs. This receptor was obtained from a human donor with aplastic anemia. Read as DNA, the sequence is TGTGCCAGCACGACAGGGATTAGGGGGAATGAGCAGTTCTTC. Its translation reads: CASTTGIRGNEQFF.